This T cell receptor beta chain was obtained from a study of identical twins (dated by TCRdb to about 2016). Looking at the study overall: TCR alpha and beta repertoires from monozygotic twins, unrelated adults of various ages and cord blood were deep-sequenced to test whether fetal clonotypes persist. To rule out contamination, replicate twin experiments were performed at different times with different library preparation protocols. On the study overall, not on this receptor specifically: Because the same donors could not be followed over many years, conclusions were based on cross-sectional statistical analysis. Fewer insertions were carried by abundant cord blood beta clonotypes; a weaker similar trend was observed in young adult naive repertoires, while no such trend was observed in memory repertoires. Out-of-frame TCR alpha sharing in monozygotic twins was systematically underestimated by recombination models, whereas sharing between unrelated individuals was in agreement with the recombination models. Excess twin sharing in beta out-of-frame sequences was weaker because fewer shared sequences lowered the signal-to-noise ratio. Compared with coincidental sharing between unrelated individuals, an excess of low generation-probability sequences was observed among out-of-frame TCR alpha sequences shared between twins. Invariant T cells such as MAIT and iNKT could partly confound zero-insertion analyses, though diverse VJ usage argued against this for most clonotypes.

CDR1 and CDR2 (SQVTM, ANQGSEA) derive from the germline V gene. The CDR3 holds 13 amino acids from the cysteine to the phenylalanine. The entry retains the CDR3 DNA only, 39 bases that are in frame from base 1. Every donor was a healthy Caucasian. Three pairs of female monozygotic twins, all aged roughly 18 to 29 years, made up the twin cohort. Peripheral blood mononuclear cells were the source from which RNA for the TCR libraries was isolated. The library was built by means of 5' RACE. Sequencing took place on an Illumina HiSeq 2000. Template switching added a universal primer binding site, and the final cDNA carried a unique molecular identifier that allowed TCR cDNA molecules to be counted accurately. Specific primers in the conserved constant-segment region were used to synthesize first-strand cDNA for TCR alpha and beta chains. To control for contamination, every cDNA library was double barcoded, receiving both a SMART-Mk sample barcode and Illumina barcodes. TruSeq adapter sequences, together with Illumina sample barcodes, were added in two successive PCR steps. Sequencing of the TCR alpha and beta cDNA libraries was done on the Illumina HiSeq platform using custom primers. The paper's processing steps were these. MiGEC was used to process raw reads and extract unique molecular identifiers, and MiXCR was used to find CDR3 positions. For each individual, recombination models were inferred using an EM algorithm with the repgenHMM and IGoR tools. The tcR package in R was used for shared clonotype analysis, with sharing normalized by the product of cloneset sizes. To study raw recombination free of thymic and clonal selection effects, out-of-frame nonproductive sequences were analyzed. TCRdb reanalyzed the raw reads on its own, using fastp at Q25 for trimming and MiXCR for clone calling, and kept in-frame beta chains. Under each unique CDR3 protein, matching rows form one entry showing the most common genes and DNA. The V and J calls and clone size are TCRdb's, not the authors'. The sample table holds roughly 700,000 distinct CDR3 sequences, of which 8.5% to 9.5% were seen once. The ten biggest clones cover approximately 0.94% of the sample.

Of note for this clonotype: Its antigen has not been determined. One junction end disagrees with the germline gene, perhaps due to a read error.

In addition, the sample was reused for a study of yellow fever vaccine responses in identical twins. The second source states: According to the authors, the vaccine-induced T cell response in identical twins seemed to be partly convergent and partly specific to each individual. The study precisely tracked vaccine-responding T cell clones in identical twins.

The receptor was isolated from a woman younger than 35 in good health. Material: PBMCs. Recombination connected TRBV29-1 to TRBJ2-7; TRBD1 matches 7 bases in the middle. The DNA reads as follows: TGCAGCGTGTCCGGGACAGAAGTGTACGGGCAGTACTTC. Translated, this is CSVSGTEVYGQYF.